The 3 T cell receptor beta chains given below trace back to one sample, sequenced in a study of technical replicates of blood from several donors. TCRdb's copy holds only in-frame clones and misses some; the assay was immunoSEQ multiplex PCR. The sample shows approximately 81,000 clones, approximately 97% of them seen only once. Sequencing used T cells isolated from PBMCs. The origin of the receptors is a human donor in good health.

This rearrangement joins TRBV6-5 to TRBJ1-1; 8 bases align to TRBD1. The CDR3 runs to 16 residues. Germline V gene sequence: CDR1 MNHEY, CDR2 SVGAGI. V lost 2 bases to trimming and J lost 1 base; unmatched junction nucleotides: 6. The CDR3 reads CASSYHLDRGNTEAFF. CDR3 nucleotide sequence: TGTGCCAGCAGTTACCACCTAGACAGGGGGAACACTGAAGCTTTCTTT.

The J gene is TRBJ2-7, the V gene TRBV10-3; 11 positions match TRBD1. The CDR3 totals 14 residues. The junction had 6 bases not matched to a gene; V was cut back by 8 bases and J by 3 bases. The V gene's germline CDR1 is ENHRY and CDR2 SYGVKD. The CDR3 region is CAISAGTGGYEQYF. The CDR3 DNA is TGTGCCATCTCCGCCGGGACAGGGGGCTACGAGCAGTACTTC.

The chain recombines TRBV19 with TRBJ2-7; no reliable D call. The germline V and J ends were trimmed by 4 bases and 3 bases, with 4 bases remaining between them. Germline-derived CDR1 and CDR2 are LNHDA and SQIVND (reference sequence). The CDR3 sequence is 11 residues long. The CDR3 sequence is CASSTFYEQYF. As DNA, the CDR3 is TGTGCCAGTAGTACGTTCTACGAGCAGTACTTC.